This T cell receptor (beta chain) was sequenced during a study of shared clonotypes between healthy human individuals. As for this clone: Other DNA sequences in the same sample also yield this CDR3.

Clones were read by immunoSEQ multiplex PCR, and TCRdb kept only the in-frame ones, dropping some. The sample consists of around 2,000,000 clones, 93% of them appearing once. The V end was cut by 5 bases, the J end by 2 bases, with 10 bases between. Per the germline V gene, CDR1 is MNHEY and CDR2 is SMNVEV (reference sequence). The CDR3 loop spans 13 amino acids. The naive CD8 population came from CD45RO-negative cells selected for CCR7, without terminally differentiated effector memory CD45RA+ cells. The TCR originated in a man aged 18 to 35 in good health. Some clones in this sample may be carry-over from other donors' samples. The chain uses TRBV27 and TRBJ2-7; no clear D. The sequencing sample was made of naive CD8+ T cells from PBMCs. In DNA form, the CDR3 reads TGTGCCAGCAGTGGCCTTCCCCCCTACGAGCAGTACTTC. It codes for CASSGLPPYEQYF.